The 11 T cell receptor beta chains reported below all come from one sample, sequenced in a study of T cell clonality in common variable immunodeficiency. Profiling relied on immunoSEQ multiplex PCR, and the TCRdb table lists in-frame clones only, not all of them. The repertoire consists of 50,000 to 55,000 clones, none detected only once. The sample was peripheral blood mononuclear cells. Every receptor here comes from a person aged 18-70 years in good health.

This clone has a count of ten or more. The read terminates 3 residues before the CDR3 end, so the remaining end is supplied by the germline J gene. The V call is TRBV14, the J call TRBJ2-1; TRBD2 agrees at 11 bases. CDR3 length: 18 residues. The V gene's germline CDR1 is SGHDN and CDR2 FVKESK. The junction had 9 bases not matched to a gene; V was cut back by 1 base and J by 4 bases. The CDR3 bases that were read are TGTGCCAGCAGCCAAGGCCTACTAGCGGGAGTATCTTACAATGAG. Translation: CASSQGLLAGVSYNE. The entire CDR3 protein reads CASSQGLLAGVSYNEQFF.

This clone was counted ten times or more. The read ends 3 residues before the CDR3 terminus; that terminus is restored from the germline J gene. V and J are TRBV12-3 or TRBV12-4 and TRBJ2-7; 10 nucleotides align to TRBD1. Trimming at V came to 5 bases and at J to 6 bases, leaving 10 bases not matched to a gene. CDR3 length equals 15 residues. This chain's CDR3 is CASSRTGTGDPEQYF. CDR3 DNA, as far as it was read: TGTGCCAGCAGTAGAACCGGGACAGGGGATCCCGAG.

For this clone: Read sequence stops 3 residues before the CDR3 end, and the germline J gene provides the missing end. The V call is TRBV6-2 or TRBV6-3, the J call TRBJ1-5, with D perhaps TRBD1 (5 bases). The CDR3 loop spans 16 amino acids. Trimming removed 8 bases at V and 5 bases at J, with 22 bases between. Germline V gene sequence: CDR1 MNHEY, CDR2 SVGEGT. The CDR3 bases that were read are TGTGCCAGCTCCCTCTCGGGGGGTACCCCAGATCAGCCC. Translated: CASSLSGGTPDQP. The entire CDR3 is CASSLSGGTPDQPQHF.

To note about this clone: The read halts 3 residues ahead of the CDR3 end, with the missing end drawn from the germline J gene. The rearrangement uses TRBV20-1 and TRBJ1-3; D perhaps matches TRBD1 (5 bases). CDR1 is DFQATT, CDR2 SNEGSKA, per germline (reference sequence). V shed 5 bases and J shed 3 bases, with 14 bases lying between them. This CDR3 contains 14 residues. CDR3 DNA (partial): TGCAGTGCTTCGGACATCCGTCGTGGAAACACC. Encoded protein: CSASDIRRGNT. The CDR3 reads in full as CSASDIRRGNTIYF.

This clone was picked up many times. The CDR3 goes on 3 residues after the read ends, and that part is filled in from the germline J gene. The chain uses TRBV19 and TRBJ2-1; D possibly corresponds to TRBD1 (7 bases). This CDR3 comprises 14 residues. Germline V gives CDR1 LNHDA, CDR2 SQIVND (reference sequence). Trimming removed 7 bases from V and 9 bases from J, with 19 bases in between. The CDR3 sequence: CASIKSQGGAEQFF. The CDR3 bases that were read are TGTGCCAGTATAAAGTCCCAGGGGGGAGCTGAG.

This clone has at least ten counts. The CDR3 is cut off 3 residues early in the read; its end comes from the germline J gene. V is TRBV20-1 and J is TRBJ2-5; D might be TRBD1 (5 bases). Per the germline V gene, CDR1 is DFQATT and CDR2 is SNEGSKA (reference sequence). The CDR3 runs 12 residues. The CDR3 reads CSARGLRLTQYF. CDR3 DNA, as far as it was read: TGCAGTGCTAGGGGGCTGCGTTTAACC.

Comments on this clone: An end of the junction does not agree with germline; a read error may underlie this. The read halts 3 residues ahead of the CDR3 end, with the missing end drawn from the germline J gene. The V gene is TRBV20-1, the J gene TRBJ2-7, with D perhaps matching TRBD1 or TRBD2 (5 bases each). The CDR3 is made up of 13 amino acids. CDR1 is DFQATT and CDR2 is SNEGSKA in the germline V gene (reference sequence). Partial CDR3 DNA: TGCGGTGCTAGAGCTAGAGGGGCCTACGAG. It encodes CGARARGAYE. The CDR3 in full is CGARARGAYEQYF.

This clone was detected many times. The CDR3 end is not reached by the read, which stops 3 residues before it; the germline J gene fills it in. The chain combines TRBV20-1 with TRBJ2-5, with 15 bases lining up with TRBD2. The CDR3 extends over 15 amino acids. V dropped 7 bases and J dropped 5; count of bases not matched to a gene: 8. CDR1 and CDR2 from the germline V gene are DFQATT and SNEGSKA (reference sequence). The CDR3 sequence: CSGMRTSGGVETQYF. The covered CDR3 bases are TGCAGTGGGATGAGGACTAGCGGGGGGGTGGAGACC.

This clone has a count of ten or more. The observed sequence ends 3 residues before the CDR3 terminus, with the missing tail filled in from the germline J gene. The V gene is TRBV6-2 or TRBV6-3, the J gene TRBJ1-4; maybe TRBD1 (6 bases). The CDR3 totals 12 residues. Germline V gene lookup returns CDR1 MNHEY and CDR2 SVGEGT. The sequenced part of the CDR3 DNA is TGTGCCAGCAGTTACGCTGGGACAAGA. This gives the protein CASSYAGTR. The whole CDR3 region reads CASSYAGTRLFF.

This clone was detected ten times or more. The CDR3 extends 3 residues past the end of the read, so its final part is completed from the germline J gene. J is TRBJ2-7 and V is TRBV7-2; 10 bases fit TRBD2. V shed 4 bases, J shed 0 bases, and the junction held 3 bases outside the gene matches. Germline CDR1 reads SGHTA; CDR2 reads FQGNSA. This CDR3 is 15 amino acids long. The CDR3 DNA, read in part, is TGTGCCAGCAGCTGGACTAGCGGTACCTCCTACGAG. This sequence encodes CASSWTSGTSYE. The CDR3, in full, reads CASSWTSGTSYEQYF.

The sample holds many counts of this clone. The CDR3 sequence: CAISEEPRKNQPQHF. The sequenced CDR3 bases are TGTGCCATCAGTGAGGAGCCCCGAAAGAATCAGCCC. The rearrangement uses TRBV10-3 and TRBJ1-5, with unresolved D. The CDR3 goes on 3 residues after the read ends, and that part is filled in from the germline J gene. From germline, CDR1 is ENHRY and CDR2 SYGVKD. This CDR3 spans 15 amino acids. V was clipped by 2 bases and J by 4 bases, with 12 bases between them.